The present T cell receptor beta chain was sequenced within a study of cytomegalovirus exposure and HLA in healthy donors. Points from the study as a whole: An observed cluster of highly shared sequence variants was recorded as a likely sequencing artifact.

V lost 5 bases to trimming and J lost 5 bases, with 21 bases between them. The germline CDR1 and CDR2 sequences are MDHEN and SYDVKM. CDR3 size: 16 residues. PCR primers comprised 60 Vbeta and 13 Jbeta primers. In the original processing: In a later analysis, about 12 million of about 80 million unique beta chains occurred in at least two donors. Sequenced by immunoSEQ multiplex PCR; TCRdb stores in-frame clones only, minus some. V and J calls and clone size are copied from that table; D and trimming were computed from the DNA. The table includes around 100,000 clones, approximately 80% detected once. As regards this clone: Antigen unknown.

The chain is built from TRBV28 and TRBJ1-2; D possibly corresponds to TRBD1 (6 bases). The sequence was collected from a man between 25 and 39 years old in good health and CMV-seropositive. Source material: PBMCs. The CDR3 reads CASSRPTGSKGYGYTF. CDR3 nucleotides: TGTGCCAGCAGTCGGCCCACAGGGAGTAAGGGGTATGGCTACACCTTC.